The 12 T cell receptor beta chains reported below all come from one sample, sequenced in a study of blood T cell repertoires in COVID-19. This table comes from immunoSEQ multiplex PCR, and its TCRdb copy is limited to in-frame clones, with some not included. Among 130,000 to 150,000 clones listed, around 76% were seen once. The specimen was peripheral blood. The origin of the receptors is a man aged 55 to 70 with acute or convalescent COVID-19.

The chain is built from TRBV2 and TRBJ2-7, with 10 bases that match TRBD1. The J segment lost 5 bases and the V segment lost 5 bases, leaving 6 bases of the junction unmatched. The CDR3 is 14 amino acids. Per the germline V gene, CDR1 is SNHLY and CDR2 is FYNNEI. CDR3 residues: CASSPGTGVNEQYF. Written as DNA, the CDR3 is TGTGCCAGCAGTCCCGGGACAGGGGTAAACGAGCAGTACTTC. Drawing the rest from reference TRBV2 and TRBJ2-7, the complete variable domain is EPEVTQTPSHQVTQMGQEVILRCVPISNHLYFYWYRQILGQKVEFLVSFYNNEISEKSEIFDDQFSVERPDGSNFTLKIRSTKLEDSAMYFCASSPGTGVNEQYFGPGTRLTVT.

The genes are TRBV19 and TRBJ2-3; TRBD2 agrees at 10 bases. CDR3 length: 18 residues. V lost 7 bases to trimming and J lost 4 bases; unmatched junction nucleotides: 17. Germline-derived CDR1 and CDR2 are LNHDA and SQIVND (reference sequence). The CDR3 DNA is TGTGCCAGTAATGGATATGGGCTAGCGGGAGAGGGCGCAGATACGCAGTATTTT. It encodes CASNGYGLAGEGADTQYF. Drawing the rest from reference TRBV19 and TRBJ2-3, the complete variable domain is DGGITQSPKYLFRKEGQNVTLSCEQNLNHDAMYWYRQDPGQGLRLIYYSQIVNDFQKGDIAEGYSVSREKKESFPLTVTSAQKNPTAFYLCASNGYGLAGEGADTQYFGPGTRLTVL.

At least ten counts were recorded for this clone. The CDR3 DNA reads TGCGCCAGCAGTGAGCTAGCGGGAGTTTCGGTGCAGTTCTTC. This translates into CASSELAGVSVQFF. The V gene is TRBV10-1, the J gene TRBJ2-1; 10 nucleotides match TRBD2. The CDR3 sequence is 14 residues long. Trimming at V came to 2 bases and at J to 12 bases, leaving 7 bases not matched to a gene. The V gene's germline CDR1 is WNHNN and CDR2 SYGVQD (reference sequence).

The rearrangement joins TRBV2 to TRBJ1-2, with D maybe TRBD1 (5 bases). The CDR3 has 14 amino acids. Trimming cost V 1 base and J 8 bases, with 14 bases left between them. CDR1 and CDR2 (germline): SNHLY, FYNNEI. This CDR3 reads CASSEGQGWSGYTF. The DNA of the CDR3 is TGTGCCAGCAGTGAAGGGCAGGGATGGAGCGGCTACACCTTC.

The J gene is TRBJ2-3, the V gene TRBV7-8, with D perhaps TRBD2 (6 bases). The germline CDR1 and CDR2 sequences are SGHVS and FQNEAQ. The CDR3 consists of 16 residues. V gave up 2 bases and J gave up 4 bases, with 16 bases separating them. The CDR3 region has the DNA TGTGCCAGCAGCTTAATGGAGGGCTTGATCGCAGATACGCAGTATTTT. Its protein is CASSLMEGLIADTQYF.

V is TRBV5-4 and J is TRBJ2-2; the D is unclear. The CDR3 is 14 amino acids. CDR1 and CDR2 (germline): SGHNT, YYREEE (reference sequence). V lost 3 bases and J lost 5, with 11 bases in between. This CDR3 reads CASSSVGLTGELFF. DNA of the CDR3: TGTGCCAGCAGCTCTGTGGGCTTGACCGGGGAGCTGTTTTTT.

V is TRBV4-1 and J is TRBJ2-1, with TRBD2 matching 11 bases. The CDR3 is 14 amino acids. V was clipped by 3 bases and J by 7 bases; unmatched bases: 2. CDR1 and CDR2 from the germline V gene are MGHRA and YSYEKL. The CDR3 here is CASSQGLAVNEQFF. The CDR3 bases are TGCGCCAGCAGCCAGGGACTAGCGGTGAATGAGCAGTTCTTC.

The rearrangement links TRBV5-6 to TRBJ2-7; D remains ambiguous. Germline assignment: CDR1 SGHDT and CDR2 YYEEEE. The V end was cut by 0 bases, the J end by 3 bases, with 7 bases between. This CDR3 spans 13 amino acids. CDR3 DNA: TGTGCCAGCAGCTTGGGTGAGCGCTACGAGCAGTACTTC. This codes for CASSLGERYEQYF.

This clone has at least ten counts. The chain has TRBV6-5 and TRBJ2-1; 7 positions agree with TRBD2. V lost 5 bases and J lost 8; bases outside the gene matches: 9. From germline, CDR1 is MNHEY and CDR2 SVGAGI. CDR3 length: 14 amino acids. CDR3 coding DNA: TGTGCCAGCAGTACGGCGGGAGTCCCGTATGAGCAGTTCTTC. It yields the protein CASSTAGVPYEQFF.

The chain joins TRBV27 to TRBJ2-1, with 11 positions matching TRBD2. With V trimmed by 5 bases and J by 6 bases, 9 bases remained unmatched. The CDR3 contains 16 residues. Per germline, CDR1 MNHEY and CDR2 SMNVEV (reference sequence). The CDR3 spells CASSTLLAGASNEQFF. In nucleotides, the CDR3 is TGTGCCAGCAGTACCCTACTAGCGGGAGCGTCCAATGAGCAGTTCTTC.

The V and J genes are TRBV19 and TRBJ1-5, with TRBD1 identical over 8 bases. The germline V gene encodes CDR1 LNHDA and CDR2 SQIVND (reference sequence). Losses at the gene ends were 4 bases for V and 0 bases for J; bases not matched to a gene: 5. The CDR3 consists of 16 residues. The CDR3 is CASSTGQGGSNQPQHF. The CDR3 nucleotides read TGTGCCAGTAGTACTGGACAGGGAGGTAGCAATCAGCCCCAGCATTTT.

This clone has a handful of counts. The rearrangement links TRBV7-2 to TRBJ2-1; 8 bases are shared with TRBD2. CDR1 and CDR2 from the germline V gene are SGHTA and FQGNSA. This CDR3 is built from 15 residues. With V trimmed by 5 bases and J by 4 bases, 7 bases remained unmatched. DNA of the CDR3: TGTGCCAGCAGCGTAGAAGCGGGAGAATACAATGAGCAGTTCTTC. It codes for CASSVEAGEYNEQFF.